Each of the 17 T cell receptor beta chains below was sequenced from the same sample in a study of cytomegalovirus exposure and HLA in healthy donors. Researchers ran the PCR with 60 Vbeta and 13 Jbeta primers. Sequenced by immunoSEQ multiplex PCR; TCRdb stores in-frame clones only, minus some. The sample contains about 150,000 clones, about 80% of which appear only once. Sequencing was carried out using PBMCs. The receptor set was obtained from a woman between 40 and 50 years old in good health and CMV-seronegative.

This clone was found a few times. The chain combines TRBV30 with TRBJ2-5; maybe TRBD2 (7 bases). Trimming took off 0 bases at V and 2 bases at J, with 28 bases between the two ends. The CDR3 has 20 amino acids. Looked up from germline, CDR1 is GTSNPN and CDR2 is SVGIG (reference sequence). For the CDR3, the DNA is TGTGCCTGGAGTGTAGAAAGGAGGGGGGGATGGAAGACGGGACAAGAGACCCAGTACTTC. It is translated as CAWSVERRGGWKTGQETQYF.

The chain is built from TRBV28 and TRBJ2-1; D gene uncertain. CDR1 and CDR2 (germline): MDHEN, SYDVKM. The V and J ends lost 5 bases and 9 bases respectively, with 8 bases between them. The CDR3 extends over 11 amino acids. The CDR3 nucleotides are TGTGCCAGCAGTCAGCCGGGTGAGCAGTTCTTC. Protein sequence: CASSQPGEQFF.

The V call is TRBV29-1, the J call TRBJ2-1; 10 bases fit TRBD2. Germline loops: CDR1 SQVTM, CDR2 ANQGSEA. The CDR3 is 14 amino acids. V gave up 5 bases and J gave up 6 bases; unmatched junction bases: 7. The chain's CDR3 is CSVSGLAGVNEQFF. For the CDR3, the DNA is TGCAGCGTTAGTGGCCTAGCGGGAGTCAATGAGCAGTTCTTC.

Only a few counts were recorded for this clone. This chain joins TRBV5-4 and TRBJ1-1, with D unclear. CDR3 length: 15 amino acids. Per the germline V gene, CDR1 is SGHNT and CDR2 is YYREEE (reference sequence). Trimming pared 0 bases from V and 1 base from J, leaving 10 bases between. CDR3 amino acids: CASSLEAAKNTEAFF. CDR3 coding DNA: TGTGCCAGCAGCTTGGAAGCGGCCAAGAACACTGAAGCTTTCTTT.

The sample holds a few counts of this clone. V is TRBV14 and J is TRBJ2-3, with D perhaps matching TRBD2 (5 bases). The germline V gene encodes CDR1 SGHDN and CDR2 FVKESK. This CDR3 spans 14 amino acids. V lost 5 bases and J lost 4, with 13 bases in between. The DNA for the CDR3 is TGTGCCAGCAGCGTGGCGGGCGATGCAGATACGCAGTATTTT. It translates to CASSVAGDADTQYF.

The chain combines TRBV15 with TRBJ2-5; D perhaps matches TRBD2 (6 bases). Germline V gene sequence: CDR1 LNHNV, CDR2 YYDKDF (reference sequence). This CDR3 contains 15 residues. Trimming took off 5 bases at V and 4 bases at J, with 17 bases between the two ends. This CDR3 is CATSSQRGTRETQYF. The CDR3 coding sequence is TGTGCCACCAGCTCTCAACGCGGGACCAGAGAGACCCAGTACTTC.

This clone came up many times. The chain carries TRBV2 and TRBJ1-1; possible D gene TRBD1, 6 bases. V shed 2 bases and J shed 1 base, with 8 bases lying between them. CDR1 is SNHLY and CDR2 is FYNNEI in the germline V gene. This CDR3 is 14 amino acids long. In DNA form, the CDR3 reads TGTGCCAGCAGTGAAAACAGGGAGAACACTGAAGCTTTCTTT. Translating it yields CASSENRENTEAFF. Full variable domain (rest looked up from reference TRBV2 and TRBJ1-1): EPEVTQTPSHQVTQMGQEVILRCVPISNHLYFYWYRQILGQKVEFLVSFYNNEISEKSEIFDDQFSVERPDGSNFTLKIRSTKLEDSAMYFCASSENRENTEAFFGQGTRLTVV.

The rearrangement joins TRBV28 to TRBJ1-4, with D possibly TRBD1 on 6 matching bases. This CDR3 is built from 15 residues. Trimming took 7 bases from V and 7 from J, leaving 19 bases between them. CDR1 is MDHEN and CDR2 is SYDVKM in the germline V gene. The CDR3 region is CASTQMGGGGEKLFF. In DNA form, the CDR3 reads TGTGCCAGCACCCAGATGGGGGGGGGCGGTGAAAAACTGTTTTTT.

This chain connects TRBV6-1 to TRBJ1-1, with a possible D match to TRBD1 (6 bases). CDR3 length: 14 residues. Germline assignment: CDR1 MNHNS and CDR2 SASEGT. V shed 7 bases and J shed 0 bases, with 12 bases lying between them. The CDR3 sequence is CASTRTEMNTEAFF. The CDR3 DNA reads TGTGCCAGCACTCGGACAGAGATGAACACTGAAGCTTTCTTT.

This clone appeared a few times. The chain employs TRBV5-4 and TRBJ2-2; TRBD1 might be the D (5 bases). The CDR3 is 15 residues long. CDR1 and CDR2 from the germline V gene are SGHNT and YYREEE (reference sequence). The germline V and J ends were trimmed by 1 base and 3 bases, with 10 bases remaining between them. CDR3 amino acids: CASSLQGLDTGELFF. CDR3 DNA: TGTGCCAGCAGCTTGCAGGGCTTGGACACCGGGGAGCTGTTTTTT.

V is TRBV5-4 and J is TRBJ1-5; D is perhaps TRBD1 (5 bases). The CDR3 totals 14 residues. V was cut by 0 bases and J by 7 bases, with 11 bases left in between. CDR1 and CDR2 (germline): SGHNT, YYREEE (reference sequence). The chain's CDR3 is CASSLDGAKQPQHF. The CDR3 region has the DNA TGTGCCAGCAGCTTGGATGGGGCTAAGCAGCCCCAGCATTTT. Complete variable domain (other parts from reference TRBV5-4 and TRBJ1-5): ETGVTQSPTHLIKTRGQQVTLRCSSQSGHNTVSWYQQALGQGPQFIFQYYREEENGRGNFPPRFSGLQFPNYSSELNVNALELDDSALYLCASSLDGAKQPQHFGDGTRLSIL.

The chain employs TRBV7-2 and TRBJ2-5, with 7 bases fitting TRBD1. The DNA end lines up better with TRBJ2-7; the J call may be wrong. Germline-derived CDR1 and CDR2 are SGHTA and FQGNSA. The CDR3 totals 13 residues. The CDR3 DNA follows: TGTGCCAGCAGCCGGGACAGATCCTACGAGCAGTACTTC. Its translation: CASSRDRSYEQYF.

The chain uses TRBV2 and TRBJ2-7, with a possible D match to TRBD2 (5 bases). The V and J ends lost 5 bases and 2 bases respectively, with 10 bases between them. This CDR3 comprises 13 residues. Germline V gives CDR1 SNHLY, CDR2 FYNNEI. The CDR3 spells CASSLGLAYEQYF. CDR3 DNA: TGTGCCAGCAGTTTAGGACTGGCCTACGAGCAGTACTTC.

The V and J genes are TRBV28 and TRBJ1-5; maybe TRBD1 (5 bases). The CDR3 sequence is 13 residues long. The germline CDR1 and CDR2 sequences are MDHEN and SYDVKM. Trimming shortened V by 6 bases and J by 3 bases, and 9 bases separated the two germline ends. The CDR3 sequence: CASRGQFNQPQHF. The CDR3 coding sequence is TGTGCCAGCAGGGGGCAATTCAATCAGCCCCAGCATTTT.

This rearrangement joins TRBV4-3 to TRBJ2-5; 12 positions agree with TRBD2. The CDR3 contains 18 residues. Germline CDR1 is LGHNA and CDR2 is YSLEER. J was trimmed by 4 bases and V by 0 bases; bases with no gene match: 9. The CDR3 is CASSQDPLAGGPRETQYF. Here the CDR3 DNA reads TGCGCCAGCAGCCAAGATCCCCTAGCGGGAGGGCCTCGAGAGACCCAGTACTTC.

The rearrangement uses TRBV29-1 and TRBJ2-7, with 7 positions matching TRBD1. The CDR3 has 12 residues. The V segment lost 6 bases and the J segment 7 bases; nucleotides outside the gene matches: 9. Germline CDR1 reads SQVTM; CDR2 reads ANQGSEA. This CDR3 reads CSVTTGAKEQYF. The CDR3 nucleotides are TGCAGCGTGACCACAGGGGCAAAAGAGCAGTACTTC.

The V gene is TRBV19, the J gene TRBJ2-1, with D perhaps TRBD2 (5 bases). Germline values: CDR1 LNHDA, CDR2 SQIVND (reference sequence). Trimming took 4 bases from V and 8 from J, leaving 12 bases between them. The CDR3 runs to 13 residues. In DNA form, the CDR3 reads TGTGCCAGTAGTAGGTGGGAGCGGCATGAGCAGTTCTTC. Translating it yields CASSRWERHEQFF.